Here is one T cell receptor (beta chain) with its context. The data were obtained in a study of blood T cell repertoires in COVID-19. Patients at the Seattle site were enrolled during active infection and followed longitudinally. Original data processing: Estimated nucleated cell counts came from reference gene primer amplification. Assay: immunoSEQ multiplex PCR; the TCRdb copy retains only in-frame clones and omits some. V and J calls and clone size are those listed in that table; D and trimming were worked out from the DNA. The table includes about 230,000 clones, 80% to 90% detected once. The CDR3 covers 12 residues. The V gene's germline CDR1 is MNHEY and CDR2 SVGAGI. Trimming removed 8 bases from V and 5 bases from J; junction bases left unmatched: 4.

What was sequenced was peripheral blood. The V call is TRBV6-5, the J call TRBJ2-7; 9 bases agree with TRBD1. This TCR came from a middle-aged man with COVID-19, enrolled during active disease. The CDR3 loop reads CASRDRVNEQYF. The CDR3 DNA sequence: TGTGCCAGCCGGGACAGGGTAAACGAGCAGTACTTC.